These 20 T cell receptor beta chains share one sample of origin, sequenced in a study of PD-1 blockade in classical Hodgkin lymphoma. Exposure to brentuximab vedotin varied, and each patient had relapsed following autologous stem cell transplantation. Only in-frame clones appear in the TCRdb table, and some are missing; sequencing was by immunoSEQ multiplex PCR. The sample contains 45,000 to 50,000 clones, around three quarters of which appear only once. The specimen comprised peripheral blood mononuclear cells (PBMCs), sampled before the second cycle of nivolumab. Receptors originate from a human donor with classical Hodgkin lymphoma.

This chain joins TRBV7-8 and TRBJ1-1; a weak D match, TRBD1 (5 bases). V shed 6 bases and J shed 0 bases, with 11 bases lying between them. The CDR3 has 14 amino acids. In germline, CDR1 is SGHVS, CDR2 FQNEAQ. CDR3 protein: CASRARALNTEAFF. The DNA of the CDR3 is TGTGCCAGCAGAGCCAGGGCCTTGAACACTGAAGCTTTCTTT.

DNA for the CDR3: TGCGCCAGCAGCTTGGATGCAGGACAGGGGTTGGAGACCCAGTACTTC. Amino acids: CASSLDAGQGLETQYF. The V gene is TRBV5-1, the J gene TRBJ2-5; 9 nucleotides match TRBD1. The CDR3 loop spans 16 amino acids. J was trimmed by 5 bases and V by 0 bases; bases with no gene match: 8. CDR1 and CDR2 from the germline V gene are SGHRS and YFSETQ.

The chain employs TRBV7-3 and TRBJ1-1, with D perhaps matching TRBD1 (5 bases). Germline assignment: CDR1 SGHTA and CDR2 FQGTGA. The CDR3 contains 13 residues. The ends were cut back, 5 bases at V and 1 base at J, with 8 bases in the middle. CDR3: CASSPTGNTEAFF. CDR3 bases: TGTGCCAGCAGCCCCACAGGGAACACTGAAGCTTTCTTT.

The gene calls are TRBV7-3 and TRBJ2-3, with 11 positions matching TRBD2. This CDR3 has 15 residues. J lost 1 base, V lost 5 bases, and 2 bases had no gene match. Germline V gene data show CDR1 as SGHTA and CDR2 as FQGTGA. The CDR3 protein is CASSLLAGGTDTQYF. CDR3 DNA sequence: TGTGCCAGCAGCCTACTAGCGGGGGGCACAGATACGCAGTATTTT.

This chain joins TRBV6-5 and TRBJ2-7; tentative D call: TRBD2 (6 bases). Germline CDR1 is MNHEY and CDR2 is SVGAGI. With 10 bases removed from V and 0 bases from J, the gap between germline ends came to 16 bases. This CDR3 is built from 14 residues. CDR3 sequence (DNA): TGTGCCATCGGTGCGGGGCAGCCCTCCTACGAGCAGTACTTC. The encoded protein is CAIGAGQPSYEQYF.

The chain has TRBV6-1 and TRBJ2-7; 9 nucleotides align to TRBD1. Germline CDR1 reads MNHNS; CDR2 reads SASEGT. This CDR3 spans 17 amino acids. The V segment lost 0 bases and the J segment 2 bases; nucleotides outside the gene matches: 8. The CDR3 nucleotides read TGTGCCAGCAGTGAAGCTGGTCCCACAGGGGGCCCCTACGAGCAGTACTTC. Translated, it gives CASSEAGPTGGPYEQYF.

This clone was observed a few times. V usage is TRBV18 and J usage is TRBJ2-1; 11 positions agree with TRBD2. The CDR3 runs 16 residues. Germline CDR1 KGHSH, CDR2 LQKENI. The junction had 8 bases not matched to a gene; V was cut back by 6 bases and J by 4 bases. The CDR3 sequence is CASSRGLAGGYNEQFF. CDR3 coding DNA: TGTGCCAGCTCTCGTGGACTAGCGGGCGGGTACAATGAGCAGTTCTTC.

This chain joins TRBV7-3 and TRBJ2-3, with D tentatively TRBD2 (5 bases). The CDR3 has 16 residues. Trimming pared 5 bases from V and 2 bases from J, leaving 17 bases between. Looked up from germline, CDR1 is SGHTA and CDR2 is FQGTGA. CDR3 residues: CASSARAVHPTDTQYF. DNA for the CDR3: TGTGCCAGCAGCGCAAGAGCGGTACACCCCACAGATACGCAGTATTTT.

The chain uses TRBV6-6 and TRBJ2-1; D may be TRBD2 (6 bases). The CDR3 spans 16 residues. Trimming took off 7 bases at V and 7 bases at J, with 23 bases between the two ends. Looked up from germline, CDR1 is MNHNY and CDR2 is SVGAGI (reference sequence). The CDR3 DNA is TGTGCCAGCACCCCGAGAGGCTCCCCCCGGGGGAATGAGCAGTTCTTC. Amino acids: CASTPRGSPRGNEQFF.

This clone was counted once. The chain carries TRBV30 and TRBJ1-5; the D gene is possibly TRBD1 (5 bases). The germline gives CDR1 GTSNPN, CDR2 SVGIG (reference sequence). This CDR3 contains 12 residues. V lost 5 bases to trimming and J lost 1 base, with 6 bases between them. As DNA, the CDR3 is TGTGCCTGGGGGGGAAGCAATCAGCCCCAGCATTTT. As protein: CAWGGSNQPQHF. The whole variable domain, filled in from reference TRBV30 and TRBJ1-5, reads SQTIHQWPATLVQPVGSPLSLECTVEGTSNPNLYWYRQAAGRGLQLLFYSVGIGQISSEVPQNLSASRPQDRQFILSSKKLLLSDSGFYLCAWGGSNQPQHFGDGTRLSIL.

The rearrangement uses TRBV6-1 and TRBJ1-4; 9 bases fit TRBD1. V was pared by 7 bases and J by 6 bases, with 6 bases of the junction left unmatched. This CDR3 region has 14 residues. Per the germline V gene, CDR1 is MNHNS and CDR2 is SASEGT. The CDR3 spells CASTLQGAYEKLFF. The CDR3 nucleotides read TGTGCCAGCACCTTACAGGGGGCTTATGAAAAACTGTTTTTT.

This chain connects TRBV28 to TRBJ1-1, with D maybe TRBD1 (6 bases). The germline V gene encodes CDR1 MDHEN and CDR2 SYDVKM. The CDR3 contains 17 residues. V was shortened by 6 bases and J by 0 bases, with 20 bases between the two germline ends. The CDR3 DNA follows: TGTGCCAGCAGGCCTCTTACAGGGCGAAGGATGAACACTGAAGCTTTCTTT. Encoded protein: CASRPLTGRRMNTEAFF.

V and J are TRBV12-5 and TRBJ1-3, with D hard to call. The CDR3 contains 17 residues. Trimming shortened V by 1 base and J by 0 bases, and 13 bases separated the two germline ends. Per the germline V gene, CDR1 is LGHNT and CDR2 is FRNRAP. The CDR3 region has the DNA TGTGCTAGTGGTTTGGCCCGCTTGAAGGACTCTGGAAACACCATATATTTT. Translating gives CASGLARLKDSGNTIYF.

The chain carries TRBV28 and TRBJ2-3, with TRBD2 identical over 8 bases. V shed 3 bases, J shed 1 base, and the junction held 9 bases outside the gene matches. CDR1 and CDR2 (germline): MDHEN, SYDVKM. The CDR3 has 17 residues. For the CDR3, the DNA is TGTGCCAGCAGTTTCCGTCTTGGGACTAGTGGCACAGATACGCAGTATTTT. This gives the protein CASSFRLGTSGTDTQYF.

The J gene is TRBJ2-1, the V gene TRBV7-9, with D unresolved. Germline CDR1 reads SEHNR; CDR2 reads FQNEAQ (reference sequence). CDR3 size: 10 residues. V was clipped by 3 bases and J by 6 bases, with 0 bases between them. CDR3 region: CASSFNEQFF. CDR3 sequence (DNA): TGTGCCAGCAGCTTCAATGAGCAGTTCTTC.

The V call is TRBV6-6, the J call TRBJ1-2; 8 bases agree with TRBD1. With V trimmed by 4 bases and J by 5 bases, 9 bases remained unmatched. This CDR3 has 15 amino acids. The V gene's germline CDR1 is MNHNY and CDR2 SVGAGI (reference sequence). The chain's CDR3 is CASSSGQGQGYGYTF. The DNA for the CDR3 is TGTGCCAGCAGTTCCGGACAGGGCCAAGGATATGGCTACACCTTC.

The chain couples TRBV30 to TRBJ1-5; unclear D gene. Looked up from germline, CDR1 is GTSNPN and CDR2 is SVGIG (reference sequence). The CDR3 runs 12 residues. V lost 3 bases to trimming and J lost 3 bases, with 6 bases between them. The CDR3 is CAWSLDNQPQHF. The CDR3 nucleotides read TGTGCCTGGAGCCTCGACAATCAGCCCCAGCATTTT.

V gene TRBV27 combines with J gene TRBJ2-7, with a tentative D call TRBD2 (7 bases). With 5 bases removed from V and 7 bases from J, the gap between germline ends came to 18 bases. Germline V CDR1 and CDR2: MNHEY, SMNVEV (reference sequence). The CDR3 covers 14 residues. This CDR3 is CASSAKRGGWEQYF. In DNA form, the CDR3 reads TGTGCCAGCAGTGCTAAGAGGGGGGGGTGGGAGCAGTACTTC.

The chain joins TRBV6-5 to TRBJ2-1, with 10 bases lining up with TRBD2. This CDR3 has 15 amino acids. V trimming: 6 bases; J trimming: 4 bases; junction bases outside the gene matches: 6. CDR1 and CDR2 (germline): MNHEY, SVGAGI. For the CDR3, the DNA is TGTGCCAGCAGAATCCGGACTAGCGGTTACAATGAGCAGTTCTTC. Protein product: CASRIRTSGYNEQFF.

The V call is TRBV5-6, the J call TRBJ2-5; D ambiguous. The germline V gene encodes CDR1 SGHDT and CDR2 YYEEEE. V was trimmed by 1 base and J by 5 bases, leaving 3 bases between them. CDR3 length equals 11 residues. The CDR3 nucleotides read TGTGCCAGCAGCTTGAGGGAGACCCAGTACTTC. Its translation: CASSLRETQYF.